The clone carrying this T cell receptor (beta chain) was counted a few times. This entry is derived from a study of blood T cell repertoires in COVID-19. The CDR3 runs to 12 residues. In germline, CDR1 is SNHLY, CDR2 FYNNEI. V shed 6 bases and J 4 bases; nucleotides not matched to a gene: 1. TCRdb's copy holds only in-frame clones and misses some; the assay was immunoSEQ multiplex PCR. This repertoire shows hundreds of thousands of clones, around 88% found once; its top ten account for about 5.7%. Sample: peripheral blood. The rearrangement uses TRBV2 and TRBJ1-2; TRBD1 matches at 8 bases. This sequence was found in a man older than 75 with acute or convalescent COVID-19. The CDR3: CASSQGAYGYTF. In DNA, the CDR3 is TGTGCCAGCAGCCAGGGGGCCTATGGCTACACCTTC.